Shown below are 29 T cell receptor beta chains from a single sample sequenced in a study of blood T cell repertoires in COVID-19. Here immunoSEQ multiplex PCR was the method, and the copy in TCRdb shows in-frame clones only, minus some. Here the sample spans about 250,000 clones, just under 85% being singletons. The material sequenced was peripheral blood. These receptors were taken from a man at least 80 years old with acute or convalescent COVID-19.

This chain joins TRBV19 and TRBJ2-2, with TRBD2 identical over 7 bases. This CDR3 has 14 residues. Germline CDR1 and CDR2: LNHDA and SQIVND (reference sequence). The V segment lost 5 bases and the J segment 6 bases; nucleotides outside the gene matches: 6. The CDR3 region has the DNA TGTGCCAGTAGTGCCTGGGGGGGTTCCGGGGAGCTGTTTTTT. Its translation: CASSAWGGSGELFF.

The chain carries TRBV7-2 and TRBJ2-3; 7 bases map to TRBD1. The ends lost 5 bases at V and 3 bases at J; junction bases unmatched: 5. The germline gives CDR1 SGHTA, CDR2 FQGNSA. This CDR3 spans 14 amino acids. CDR3 residues: CASSMNRGTDTQYF. The CDR3 nucleotides are TGTGCCAGCAGCATGAACAGGGGAACAGATACGCAGTATTTT.

CDR3 region: CASSEARISYEQYF. The CDR3 bases are TGTGCCAGCAGTGAAGCCAGGATCTCCTACGAGCAGTACTTC. The genes are TRBV2 and TRBJ2-7; D call uncertain. In germline, CDR1 is SNHLY, CDR2 FYNNEI. CDR3 length equals 14 residues. The V and J ends lost 0 bases and 0 bases respectively, with 6 bases between them.

The chain carries TRBV10-1 and TRBJ1-1; no clear D gene. With 6 bases removed from V and 1 base from J, the gap between germline ends came to 6 bases. Germline lookup yields CDR1 WNHNN and CDR2 SYGVQD (reference sequence). The CDR3 length is 12 residues. This chain's CDR3 is CASSSGNTEAFF. The CDR3 coding sequence is TGCGCCAGCAGCTCAGGGAACACTGAAGCTTTCTTT.

As DNA, the CDR3 is TGTGCCAGCAGCCGTAGCGGGGGGGCCCGGGGCGCCGGGGAGCTGTTTTTT. This sequence encodes CASSRSGGARGAGELFF. The V call is TRBV2, the J call TRBJ2-2; 11 nucleotides line up with TRBD2. With V trimmed by 6 bases and J by 6 bases, 12 bases remained unmatched. This CDR3 region has 17 residues. The germline V gene has CDR1 SNHLY and CDR2 FYNNEI. The whole variable domain, filled in from reference TRBV2 and TRBJ2-2, reads EPEVTQTPSHQVTQMGQEVILRCVPISNHLYFYWYRQILGQKVEFLVSFYNNEISEKSEIFDDQFSVERPDGSNFTLKIRSTKLEDSAMYFCASSRSGGARGAGELFFGEGSRLTVL.

CDR3 DNA: TGCAGTGCTAGTTGGGGTAGCGGGCCGTTTACGGAGCAGTACTTC. Amino acid sequence: CSASWGSGPFTEQYF. This rearrangement joins TRBV20-1 to TRBJ2-7; 7 bases line up with TRBD2. Germline V CDR1 and CDR2: DFQATT, SNEGSKA (reference sequence). V was pared by 3 bases and J by 7 bases, with 15 bases of the junction left unmatched. The CDR3 has 15 amino acids.

This chain joins TRBV5-6 and TRBJ1-3; possible D gene TRBD1, 6 bases. This CDR3 comprises 14 residues. Trimming left V 3 bases short and J 5 bases short, with 12 bases between. Germline values: CDR1 SGHDT, CDR2 YYEEEE. The CDR3 reads CASSSGQNRNTIYF. The CDR3 bases are TGTGCCAGCAGCTCTGGACAGAATAGAAACACCATATATTTT.

This clone was recorded only once. The chain has TRBV13 and TRBJ1-5; D remains ambiguous. The CDR3 is 13 residues long. Germline V lookup: CDR1 PRHDT, CDR2 FYEKMQ (reference sequence). Trimming took off 2 bases at V and 6 bases at J, with 8 bases between the two ends. The CDR3 spells CASSLRGSQPQHF. CDR3 coding DNA: TGTGCCAGCAGCTTACGGGGAAGTCAGCCCCAGCATTTT.

V is TRBV29-1 and J is TRBJ2-7; 9 bases are shared with TRBD2. CDR3 length: 13 residues. Trimming removed 4 bases from V and 3 bases from J; junction bases left unmatched: 4. Looked up from germline, CDR1 is SQVTM and CDR2 is ANQGSEA. The chain's CDR3 is CSVVLAGLYEQYF. In DNA form, the CDR3 reads TGCAGCGTTGTGCTAGCGGGACTCTACGAGCAGTACTTC.

The chain links TRBV18 to TRBJ2-7; 10 bases line up with TRBD2. This CDR3 region has 16 residues. With 3 bases clipped from V and 2 bases from J, the junction kept 7 bases outside the gene matches. Germline lookup yields CDR1 KGHSH and CDR2 LQKENI. CDR3: CASSPAASGGPYEQYF. The CDR3 nucleotides read TGTGCCAGCTCACCGGCGGCTAGCGGGGGTCCCTACGAGCAGTACTTC.

The chain uses TRBV15 and TRBJ2-2; D call uncertain. The CDR3 runs 16 residues. Germline V gene data show CDR1 as LNHNV and CDR2 as YYDKDF (reference sequence). Trimming pared 1 base from V and 0 bases from J, leaving 9 bases between. CDR3 loop: CATSRGAFANTGELFF. The CDR3 DNA reads TGTGCCACCAGCAGAGGGGCCTTTGCGAACACCGGGGAGCTGTTTTTT.

In its sample, this clone was seen a few times. V and J are TRBV10-3 and TRBJ1-2, with unresolved D. The CDR3 has 13 amino acids. The V end was cut by 10 bases, the J end by 8 bases, with 20 bases between. Germline lookup yields CDR1 ENHRY and CDR2 SYGVKD. CDR3 bases: TGTGCCACCAAGACATCCGTGTGGGTCGGCTACACCTTC. This encodes CATKTSVWVGYTF.

Note on this clone: An end of the junction does not agree with germline; a read error may underlie this. The chain links TRBV3-1 (or the pseudogene TRBV3-2) to TRBJ1-6, with 9 bases matching TRBD1. This CDR3 region has 15 residues. Per germline, CDR1 LGHDT and CDR2 YNNKEL (reference sequence). CDR3 region: CASTQRGQGRSPLHF. CDR3 DNA: TGTGCCAGCACCCAAAGGGGACAGGGACGTTCACCCCTCCACTTT.

The chain uses TRBV28 and TRBJ1-5, with TRBD1 matching 10 bases. V dropped 7 bases and J dropped 0; count of bases not matched to a gene: 6. The germline CDR1 and CDR2 sequences are MDHEN and SYDVKM. The CDR3 totals 16 residues. The CDR3 DNA reads as TGTGCCAGCAAGGACAGGGGGGACCATAGCAATCAGCCCCAGCATTTT. Residues: CASKDRGDHSNQPQHF.

This chain connects TRBV10-2 to TRBJ2-4; the match to TRBD1 covers 8 bases. V trimming: 10 bases; J trimming: 6 bases; junction bases outside the gene matches: 8. CDR3 length: 13 amino acids. Germline lookup yields CDR1 WSHSY and CDR2 SAAADI. CDR3 sequence reads: CATAGGRGNIQYF. The CDR3 DNA follows: TGCGCCACTGCAGGGGGCCGAGGAAACATTCAGTACTTC.

A few counts support this clone. V gene TRBV27 combines with J gene TRBJ2-5; 8 bases line up with TRBD1. V was clipped by 5 bases and J by 4 bases; unmatched bases: 12. The CDR3 contains 16 residues. Germline V gene sequence: CDR1 MNHEY, CDR2 SMNVEV (reference sequence). The CDR3 DNA is TGTGCCAGCAGTAGGGCAGGGGGCGCGTTCCTAGAGACCCAGTACTTC. Residues: CASSRAGGAFLETQYF.

The rearrangement joins TRBV28 to TRBJ2-4; perhaps TRBD1 as D (6 bases). V gave up 5 bases and J gave up 0 bases, with 14 bases separating them. CDR3 length: 16 residues. Per the germline V gene, CDR1 is MDHEN and CDR2 is SYDVKM. DNA for the CDR3: TGTGCCAGCAGTCCCAATCACAGGGAAGCCAAAAACATTCAGTACTTC. This encodes CASSPNHREAKNIQYF.

As DNA, the CDR3 is TGTGCCAGCAGCGAAGCTGGCTCTGGGGCCAACGTCCTGACTTTC. It encodes CASSEAGSGANVLTF. The chain employs TRBV27 and TRBJ2-6; D gene uncertain. This CDR3 contains 15 residues. Trimming left V 6 bases short and J 0 bases short, with 9 bases between. Germline V gives CDR1 MNHEY, CDR2 SMNVEV (reference sequence). Full variable domain (rest looked up from reference TRBV27 and TRBJ2-6): EAQVTQNPRYLITVTGKKLTVTCSQNMNHEYMSWYRQDPGLGLRQIYYSMNVEVTDKGDVPEGYKVSRKEKRNFPLILESPSPNQTSLYFCASSEAGSGANVLTFGAGSRLTVL.

The sample holds one count of this clone. This sequence joins TRBV5-6 and TRBJ1-6, with 7 bases fitting TRBD1. The CDR3 consists of 14 residues. V shed 0 bases, J shed 10 bases, and the junction held 4 bases outside the gene matches. CDR1 is SGHDT and CDR2 is YYEEEE in the germline V gene. CDR3 sequence: CASSLGQGGSPLHF. In nucleotides, the CDR3 is TGTGCCAGCAGCTTGGGACAGGGAGGCTCACCCCTCCACTTT.

The genes are TRBV12-3 or TRBV12-4 and TRBJ2-5; perhaps TRBD2 as D (5 bases). This CDR3 has 13 residues. V lost 6 bases and J lost 2, with 10 bases in between. CDR3 in amino acids: CASSYGLQETQYF. The CDR3 DNA is TGTGCCAGCAGCTACGGACTTCAAGAGACCCAGTACTTC.

This CDR3 is CASEDGGARYEQYF. The CDR3 DNA is TGTGCTAGTGAGGATGGGGGGGCGCGGTACGAGCAGTACTTC. The gene calls are TRBV12-5 and TRBJ2-7, with D tentatively TRBD2 (7 bases). The CDR3 has 14 amino acids. Germline V lookup: CDR1 LGHNT, CDR2 FRNRAP. Between the trimmed V and J ends, which lost 7 bases and 4 bases, there was a span of 17 bases.

The V call is TRBV6-6, the J call TRBJ2-1, with 7 bases that match TRBD2. The CDR3 sequence is 21 residues long. The V segment lost 6 bases and the J segment 0 bases; nucleotides outside the gene matches: 23. Germline V CDR1 and CDR2: MNHNY, SVGAGI (reference sequence). The CDR3 DNA follows: TGTGCCAGCAGCGCTACCCTTAACTCACCCCGGGACTACAGCTCCTACAATGAGCAGTTCTTC. Translated, it gives CASSATLNSPRDYSSYNEQFF.

The chain recombines TRBV5-1 with TRBJ2-6, with a tentative D call TRBD1 (5 bases). The germline V and J ends were trimmed by 5 bases and 0 bases, with 15 bases remaining between them. Germline assignment: CDR1 SGHRS and CDR2 YFSETQ. The CDR3 has 17 residues. CDR3 DNA sequence: TGCGCCAGCAGTCGTTCAGTAACAGGCTCTGGGGCCAACGTCCTGACTTTC. As protein: CASSRSVTGSGANVLTF.

The chain carries TRBV10-3 and TRBJ1-1; D unresolved. Germline lookup yields CDR1 ENHRY and CDR2 SYGVKD. The V end lost 0 bases, the J end lost 1 base, and 12 bases lay between the germline ends. This CDR3 spans 16 amino acids. The CDR3 bases are TGTGCCATCAGTGAGTCAGAGGTAATTGCGAACACTGAAGCTTTCTTT. This sequence encodes CAISESEVIANTEAFF.

Only a few counts were recorded for this clone. The V call is TRBV19, the J call TRBJ1-5; the D is unclear. Deletions cut 7 bases from V and 7 bases from J, with 14 bases between. The CDR3 is 13 amino acids. Germline V gives CDR1 LNHDA, CDR2 SQIVND (reference sequence). In DNA form, the CDR3 reads TGTGCCAGTATGGCCTCCGAAGAACAGCCCCAGCATTTT. As protein: CASMASEEQPQHF.

The V gene is TRBV19, the J gene TRBJ2-1; a possible D gene is TRBD1 (6 bases). V was cut by 1 base and J by 9 bases, with 13 bases left in between. Looked up from germline, CDR1 is LNHDA and CDR2 is SQIVND (reference sequence). This CDR3 contains 14 residues. This chain's CDR3 is CASSIGGHLSEQFF. The CDR3 bases are TGTGCCAGTAGTATAGGGGGACATTTGAGTGAGCAGTTCTTC.

As to this clone: The same CDR3 is also encoded by other DNA sequences in this sample. J is TRBJ1-6 and V is TRBV6-1; D gene uncertain. V was pared by 2 bases and J by 0 bases, with 5 bases between. Germline V CDR1 and CDR2: MNHNS, SASEGT. This CDR3 has 15 residues. The CDR3 sequence is CASSERSSYNSPLHF. The CDR3 bases are TGTGCCAGCAGTGAAAGGAGCTCCTATAATTCACCCCTCCACTTT.

This sequence joins TRBV11-2 and TRBJ2-7, with TRBD1 matching 9 bases. With V trimmed by 4 bases and J by 2 bases, 9 bases remained unmatched. The CDR3 contains 16 residues. CDR1 and CDR2 from the germline V gene are SGHAT and FQNNGV. The CDR3 sequence: CASSSTPGQGAYEQYF. The DNA of the CDR3 is TGTGCCAGCAGCTCAACACCGGGACAGGGAGCCTACGAGCAGTACTTC.

The chain couples TRBV28 to TRBJ1-5; D ambiguous. The CDR3 has 13 amino acids. V was cut by 11 bases and J by 0 bases, with 11 bases left in between. Germline CDR1 MDHEN, CDR2 SYDVKM. CDR3 sequence: CAGGPVSNQPQHF. The CDR3 DNA is TGTGCCGGCGGGCCAGTTAGCAATCAGCCCCAGCATTTT.